Presented here are 32 T cell receptor beta chains from one specimen sequenced in a study of regulatory T cells in long-lasting Graves disease (dated by TCRdb to the early 2020s). Per the publication, the time point label means: newly diagnosed GD, antithyroid drugs for less than 3 months. RNA was extracted from PBMCs in TRIzol for both TCR sequencing and RNA sequencing. The protocol used for the library was multiplex PCR. Sequencing was carried out with an Illumina HiSeq 4000. CDR3 regions were amplified by Arm-PCR with iRepertoire HTBI primers to construct TCR beta libraries. The raw public reads went through TCRdb reprocessing: fastp at Q25, MiXCR clone calling, in-frame beta chains kept. Identical CDR3 proteins give one entry, which carries the most common genes and DNA. Across this sample there are 400,000 to 450,000 distinct CDR3 sequences, with more than 13% seen only once. Approximately 15% of the sample is held by the ten biggest clonotypes.

This same sample was also part of a study on T cells in Graves' hyperthyroidism and ophthalmopathy.

Sequences were derived from peripheral blood mononuclear cells (PBMCs), sampled at new diagnosis, from a patient treated with antithyroid drugs. The receptors come from a woman aged 25 to 39 with Graves disease. Donor details come from another sample of the same person, matched by shared clones.

This chain joins TRBV7-2 and TRBJ2-1; 9 bases align to TRBD1. The CDR3 length is 18 residues. The V and J ends lost 4 bases and 8 bases, in that order; junction bases with no gene match: 18. Germline V gives CDR1 SGHTA, CDR2 FQGNSA. The CDR3 loop is CASSSPTAIGTGSDEQFF. The CDR3 nucleotides are TGTGCCAGCAGCTCCCCAACCGCGATCGGGACAGGGTCCGATGAGCAGTTCTTC.

On this clonotype itself: A read error is the likely source, as a far larger clone sits one nucleotide away. The rearrangement joins TRBV6-1 to TRBJ2-7; D not certain. The V gene's germline CDR1 is MNHNS and CDR2 SASEGT. Trimming left V 8 bases short and J 2 bases short, with 4 bases between. This CDR3 contains 10 residues. CDR3 DNA sequence: TGTGCCAGCGGGGCCTACGAGCAGTACTTC. Translating gives CASGAYEQYF.

There are many counts of this clonotype. The chain carries TRBV10-3 and TRBJ2-7, with a tentative D call TRBD2 (6 bases). CDR3 length: 14 residues. Germline loops: CDR1 ENHRY, CDR2 SYGVKD. Trimming left V 5 bases short and J 2 bases short, with 13 bases between. The CDR3 loop is CAISSSREAYEQYF. The CDR3 nucleotides are TGTGCCATCAGTTCCTCTAGGGAGGCCTACGAGCAGTACTTC.

This clonotype was recorded many times. V is TRBV3-1 and J is TRBJ2-1; TRBD2 matches at 7 bases. Germline V lookup: CDR1 LGHDT, CDR2 YNNKEL (reference sequence). This CDR3 has 18 amino acids. V shed 4 bases, J shed 2 bases, and the junction held 14 bases outside the gene matches. CDR3: CASSRTFRLSGTYNEQFF. The CDR3 DNA is TGTGCCAGCAGCCGAACCTTTAGGCTAAGCGGGACCTACAATGAGCAGTTCTTC.

This clonotype was detected ten times or more. The V call is TRBV11-3, the J call TRBJ2-1, with D possibly being TRBD1 (5 bases). CDR3 length equals 13 residues. CDR1 and CDR2 (germline): SGHNT, YENEEA. The germline V and J ends were trimmed by 1 base and 12 bases, with 13 bases remaining between them. The CDR3 coding sequence is TGTGCCAGCAGCTTAGCACAGGTTGGGGTGCAGTTCTTC. Its protein is CASSLAQVGVQFF.

The chain joins TRBV4-1 to TRBJ2-5, with D tentatively TRBD1 (6 bases). Germline CDR1 reads MGHRA; CDR2 reads YSYEKL. CDR3 length: 14 amino acids. Trimming took 2 bases from V and 1 from J, leaving 8 bases between them. In nucleotides, the CDR3 is TGCGCCAGCAGCCAAACAGGGCTCCAAGAGACCCAGTACTTC. Translated, it gives CASSQTGLQETQYF.

In this sample, this clonotype turned up a few times. The V and J genes are TRBV24-1 and TRBJ2-2; D possibly uses TRBD1 or TRBD2 (6 bases each). This CDR3 region has 16 residues. V shed 4 bases and J shed 6 bases, with 17 bases lying between them. Germline CDR1 reads KGHDR; CDR2 reads SFDVKD. The CDR3 protein is CATSEEGDFLAGELFF. In nucleotides, the CDR3 is TGTGCCACCAGTGAGGAGGGGGACTTTTTGGCCGGGGAGCTGTTTTTT.

Many counts were recorded for this clonotype. The chain uses TRBV2 and TRBJ2-1; 10 nucleotides agree with TRBD2. The CDR3 sequence is 16 residues long. Germline V gives CDR1 SNHLY, CDR2 FYNNEI. V shed 9 bases and J 10 bases; nucleotides not matched to a gene: 18. The CDR3 bases are TGTGCCAGTTCCTTGCATCGGACTAGCGGCGGGGGGGAGCAGTTCTTC. It is translated as CASSLHRTSGGGEQFF.

In this sample, this clonotype turned up many times. Here the CDR3 reads CASSFQTAGAGETQYF. The CDR3 region has the DNA TGTGCCAGCAGCTTCCAGACGGCGGGAGCGGGTGAGACCCAGTACTTC. The rearrangement uses TRBV11-3 and TRBJ2-5; TRBD2 matches 7 bases. CDR1 is SGHNT, CDR2 YENEEA, per germline. Trimming cost V 3 bases and J 5 bases; bases outside gene matches: 12. This CDR3 has 16 residues. Together with reference TRBV11-3 and TRBJ2-5, the CDR3 gives the full variable domain: EAGVVQSPRYKIIEKKQPVAFWCNPISGHNTLYWYLQNLGQGPELLIRYENEEAVDDSQLPKDRFSAERLKGVDSTLKIQPAELGDSAVYLCASSFQTAGAGETQYFGPGTRLLVL.

Ten or more counts support this clonotype. J is TRBJ2-1 and V is TRBV6-2 or TRBV6-3; tentative D call: TRBD2 (6 bases). Between the trimmed V and J ends, which lost 2 bases and 2 bases, there was a span of 10 bases. Germline CDR1 and CDR2: MNHEY and SVGEGT. This CDR3 is built from 15 residues. CDR3 residues: CASSYAGPPYNEQFF. The CDR3 DNA reads TGTGCCAGCAGTTACGCGGGACCCCCCTACAATGAGCAGTTCTTC.

This clonotype was recorded at least ten times. The chain joins TRBV5-1 to TRBJ2-3; D uncertain. The ends were cut back, 3 bases at V and 2 bases at J, with 10 bases in the middle. The germline CDR1 and CDR2 sequences are SGHRS and YFSETQ. The CDR3 sequence is 14 residues long. The CDR3 nucleotides are TGCGCCAGCAGCTCTCGTTTAGCCACAGATACGCAGTATTTT. It encodes CASSSRLATDTQYF.

This clonotype came up many times. J is TRBJ2-7 and V is TRBV24-1, with 9 bases identical to TRBD1. Germline V CDR1 and CDR2: KGHDR, SFDVKD. This CDR3 region has 15 residues. V was pared by 5 bases and J by 4 bases, with 8 bases of the junction left unmatched. The CDR3 region has the DNA TGTGCCACCAGTGCCTCGACAGGGGGTTGGTACGAGCAGTACTTC. It translates to CATSASTGGWYEQYF.

A few counts support this clonotype. This chain joins TRBV11-2 and TRBJ1-4; D might be TRBD1 (5 bases). The V end lost 5 bases, the J end lost 8 bases, and 15 bases lay between the germline ends. The length of the CDR3 is 14 residues. Per germline, CDR1 SGHAT and CDR2 FQNNGV. CDR3 in amino acids: CASSRADTPEKLFF. The CDR3 DNA reads TGTGCCAGCAGCCGGGCGGACACCCCAGAAAAACTGTTTTTT.

This clonotype appeared a few times. This chain links TRBV6-5 with TRBJ1-1, with D tentatively TRBD1 (5 bases). V was pared by 0 bases and J by 2 bases, with 10 bases between. In germline, CDR1 is MNHEY, CDR2 SVGAGI. The CDR3 is made up of 15 amino acids. This chain's CDR3 is CASSYSLGHNTEAFF. The CDR3 DNA reads TGTGCCAGCAGTTACTCGCTAGGACACAACACTGAAGCTTTCTTT.

This clonotype was observed many times. This chain links TRBV12-3 or TRBV12-4 with TRBJ1-5; TRBD1 aligns across 7 bases. This CDR3 has 15 residues. Trimming at V came to 6 bases and at J to 0 bases, leaving 5 bases not matched to a gene. The CDR3 DNA is TGTGCCAGCAGCGGGGGACAGATTAGCAATCAGCCCCAGCATTTT. This codes for CASSGGQISNQPQHF.

This clonotype was detected ten times or more. This chain joins TRBV18 and TRBJ1-6; possibly TRBD1 for D (6 bases). This CDR3 is built from 13 residues. Per germline, CDR1 KGHSH and CDR2 LQKENI. The V end lost 2 bases, the J end lost 10 bases, and 9 bases lay between the germline ends. The CDR3 protein is CASSPAGASPLHF. CDR3 DNA sequence: TGTGCCAGCTCACCAGCAGGGGCCTCACCCCTCCACTTT.

J is TRBJ2-1 and V is TRBV20-1; the match to TRBD2 covers 7 bases. V lost 6 bases and J lost 6; bases outside the gene matches: 17. There are 16 residues in the CDR3. The germline CDR1 and CDR2 sequences are DFQATT and SNEGSKA (reference sequence). The CDR3 DNA is TGCAGTGCCAGCTCACCGGTACTAGCGAGTTCCAATGAGCAGTTCTTC. Protein sequence: CSASSPVLASSNEQFF.

This clonotype was seen ten or more times. The chain combines TRBV28 with TRBJ2-7; D is unclear. This CDR3 has 14 amino acids. The V and J ends lost 6 bases and 0 bases respectively, with 12 bases between them. Per germline, CDR1 MDHEN and CDR2 SYDVKM. CDR3 in DNA: TGTGCCAGCAGCCTACCCCCCCCCTCCTACGAGCAGTACTTC. It encodes CASSLPPPSYEQYF.

This clonotype has ten or more counts. The rearrangement uses TRBV4-1 and TRBJ1-1; the match to TRBD1 covers 7 bases. Unmatched junction bases numbered 6, after V lost 2 bases and J lost 0 bases. Germline assignment: CDR1 MGHRA and CDR2 YSYEKL. CDR3 length: 16 residues. The CDR3: CASSQPRTGMNTEAFF. In DNA, the CDR3 is TGCGCCAGCAGCCAACCCAGGACAGGCATGAACACTGAAGCTTTCTTT.

For this clonotype: A read error is possible here, since a much larger clone lies one base away. The CDR3 does not close with the conserved phenylalanine or tryptophan, likely indicating a read error. This chain joins TRBV7-8 and TRBJ2-1; 9 nucleotides align to TRBD2. With 2 bases clipped from V and 6 bases from J, the junction kept 11 bases outside the gene matches. The germline CDR1 and CDR2 sequences are SGHVS and FQNEAQ. The CDR3 totals 17 residues. The CDR3 sequence is CASSLFLAGGPGNEQFL. CDR3 coding DNA: TGTGCCAGCAGCTTATTTCTGGCGGGAGGGCCGGGCAATGAGCAGTTCCTC.

Only a few counts were recorded for this clonotype. The rearrangement joins TRBV5-1 to TRBJ2-5; 10 bases are shared with TRBD1. This CDR3 contains 15 residues. V trimming: 4 bases; J trimming: 5 bases; junction bases outside the gene matches: 8. From germline, CDR1 is SGHRS and CDR2 YFSETQ. The CDR3 is CASSIGGQGIETQYF. The CDR3 DNA follows: TGCGCCAGCAGCATCGGGGGACAGGGGATTGAGACCCAGTACTTC.

In its sample, this clonotype was seen many times. CDR3 sequence reads: CASNPFFGASSYEQYF. As DNA, the CDR3 is TGTGCCAGCAACCCATTCTTCGGGGCAAGCTCCTACGAGCAGTACTTC. This chain joins TRBV6-2 or TRBV6-3 and TRBJ2-7; D could derive from TRBD1 or TRBD2 (5 bases each). With 7 bases removed from V and 0 bases from J, the gap between germline ends came to 19 bases. The CDR3 is 16 amino acids. Per germline, CDR1 MNHEY and CDR2 SVGEGT.

The J gene is TRBJ2-1, the V gene TRBV11-2; 12 bases are shared with TRBD2. The ends lost 4 bases at V and 9 bases at J; junction bases unmatched: 10. Germline V gene data show CDR1 as SGHAT and CDR2 as FQNNGV. The length of the CDR3 is 16 residues. This CDR3 reads CASSSGASGRASEQFF. For the CDR3, the DNA is TGTGCCAGCAGCTCCGGGGCTAGCGGGAGGGCCAGTGAGCAGTTCTTC. Looking up the rest from reference TRBV11-2 and TRBJ2-1 gives the full variable domain: EAGVAQSPRYKIIEKRQSVAFWCNPISGHATLYWYQQILGQGPKLLIQFQNNGVVDDSQLPKDRFSAERLKGVDSTLKIQPAKLEDSAVYLCASSSGASGRASEQFFGPGTRLTVL.

This clonotype was observed at least ten times. The chain uses TRBV20-1 and TRBJ2-7; TRBD1 aligns across 9 bases. CDR1 is DFQATT, CDR2 SNEGSKA, per germline (reference sequence). The CDR3 is 12 residues long. J gave up 5 bases and V 6 bases, and 5 bases lay outside the gene matches. In nucleotides, the CDR3 is TGCAGTGCCAAACAGGGGGCCCACGAGCAGTACTTC. This translates into CSAKQGAHEQYF.

This clonotype was detected ten times or more. The rearrangement links TRBV12-3 or TRBV12-4 to TRBJ2-1, with D perhaps being TRBD1 or TRBD2 (5 bases each). Trimming removed 4 bases at V and 12 bases at J, with 25 bases between. The CDR3 has 16 residues. Here the CDR3 DNA reads TGTGCCAGCAGTTCCCCGAATCGGGACCCCTTCGATGCGCAGTTCTTC. Protein: CASSSPNRDPFDAQFF.

The table lists this clonotype with many counts. The gene calls are TRBV28 and TRBJ1-1; unclear D gene. V lost 7 bases and J 11 bases, leaving 14 bases between the germline ends. The germline V gene encodes CDR1 MDHEN and CDR2 SYDVKM. The CDR3 has 11 amino acids. For the CDR3, the DNA is TGTGCCAGCACCCCGGGAGATCCGGCTTTCTTT. It specifies CASTPGDPAFF.

V usage is TRBV6-2 or TRBV6-3 and J usage is TRBJ2-2, with a tentative D call TRBD2 (6 bases). CDR3 length: 15 amino acids. The ends were cut back, 3 bases at V and 6 bases at J, with 14 bases in the middle. Germline CDR1 and CDR2: MNHEY and SVGEGT. CDR3 nucleotides: TGTGCCAGCAGTTATCTAGCGACAGAACCCGGGGAGCTGTTTTTT. It translates to CASSYLATEPGELFF.

This clonotype occurred many times. The chain recombines TRBV27 with TRBJ2-6, with 10 nucleotides matching TRBD1. In germline, CDR1 is MNHEY, CDR2 SMNVEV (reference sequence). The CDR3 extends over 19 amino acids. With 0 bases clipped from V and 1 base from J, the junction kept 6 bases outside the gene matches. The CDR3 reads CASSLSRGTGASGANVLTF. DNA for the CDR3: TGTGCCAGCAGTTTATCCCGCGGGACAGGGGCTTCTGGGGCCAACGTCCTGACTTTC.

This clonotype was seen many times. The chain links TRBV27 to TRBJ2-1; D is unclear. The germline CDR1 and CDR2 sequences are MNHEY and SMNVEV (reference sequence). Trimming cost V 3 bases and J 9 bases, with 15 bases left between them. The CDR3 length is 14 residues. The chain's CDR3 is CASSFFQEGTEQFF. Written as DNA, the CDR3 is TGTGCCAGCAGTTTTTTTCAGGAAGGCACTGAGCAGTTCTTC.

The V and J genes are TRBV29-1 and TRBJ1-2; TRBD1 aligns across 7 bases. This CDR3 is built from 14 residues. Looked up from germline, CDR1 is SQVTM and CDR2 is ANQGSEA. The ends lost 5 bases at V and 1 base at J; junction bases unmatched: 7. CDR3 amino acids: CSVSGTEVNYGYTF. DNA for the CDR3: TGCAGCGTTAGCGGGACAGAGGTTAACTATGGCTACACCTTC.

The chain employs TRBV30 and TRBJ2-5, with D perhaps matching TRBD1 (6 bases). CDR1 and CDR2 (germline): GTSNPN, SVGIG (reference sequence). The V end lost 3 bases, the J end lost 5 bases, and 16 bases lay between the germline ends. This CDR3 is 14 amino acids long. This CDR3 reads CAWRHSQGWETQYF. The CDR3, as DNA: TGTGCCTGGAGACACAGTCAGGGGTGGGAGACCCAGTACTTC.

The V gene is TRBV6-1, the J gene TRBJ2-7, with D perhaps TRBD1 or TRBD2 (5 bases each). Germline CDR1 MNHNS, CDR2 SASEGT. The CDR3 has 16 amino acids. V was pared by 2 bases and J by 0 bases, with 14 bases between. This CDR3 is CASSELGTESSYEQYF. The DNA for the CDR3 is TGTGCCAGCAGTGAATTAGGGACGGAGAGCTCCTACGAGCAGTACTTC.